This TCR beta chain derives from a study of blood T cell repertoires in COVID-19. Looking at the study overall: The samples span acute and convalescent COVID-19 from the United States, Italy and Spain. In each case, the material was cDNA or gDNA derived from T cells, B-cell-depleted T cells, or PBMCs.

As processed by the authors: Amplified reference gene primers provided the basis for estimating nucleated cell counts. The assay was immunoSEQ multiplex PCR, and TCRdb's table has in-frame clones only and misses some. V and J calls and clone size are as listed in that table; D and trimming were resolved from the DNA. Here the sample spans roughly 200,000 clones, 70% to 90% being singletons. The V gene end was trimmed by 5 bases and the J gene end by 3 bases; junction bases not matched to a gene: 5. The CDR3 sequence is 15 residues long. CDR1 and CDR2 from the germline V gene are KGHSH and LQKENI. The receptor was derived from a man between 60 and 70 years old with acute or convalescent COVID-19. The chain carries TRBV18 and TRBJ2-5; TRBD1 aligns across 11 bases. Sequencing was performed on peripheral blood. The chain's CDR3 is CASSKPGQGEETQYF. The CDR3 region has the DNA TGTGCCAGCTCAAAACCGGGACAGGGGGAAGAGACCCAGTACTTC. Combining the CDR3 with reference TRBV18 and TRBJ2-5 gives the whole variable domain NAGVMQNPRHLVRRRGQEARLRCSPMKGHSHVYWYRQLPEEGLKFMVYLQKENIIDESGMPKERFSAEFPKEGPSILRIQQVVRGDSAAYFCASSKPGQGEETQYFGPGTRLLVL.